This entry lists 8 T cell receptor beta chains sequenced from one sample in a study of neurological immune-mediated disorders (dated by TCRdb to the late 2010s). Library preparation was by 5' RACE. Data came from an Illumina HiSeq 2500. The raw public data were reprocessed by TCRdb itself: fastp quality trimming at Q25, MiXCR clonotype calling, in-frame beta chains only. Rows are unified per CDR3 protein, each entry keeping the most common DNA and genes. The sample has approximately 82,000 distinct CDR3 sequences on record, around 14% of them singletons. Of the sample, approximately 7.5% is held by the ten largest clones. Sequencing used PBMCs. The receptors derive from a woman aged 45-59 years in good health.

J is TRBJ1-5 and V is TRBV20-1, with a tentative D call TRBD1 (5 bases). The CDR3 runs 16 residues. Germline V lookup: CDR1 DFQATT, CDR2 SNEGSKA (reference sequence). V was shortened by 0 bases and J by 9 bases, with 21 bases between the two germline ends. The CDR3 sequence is CSARDPSGGSNTPQHF. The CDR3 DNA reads TGCAGTGCTAGAGACCCGTCTGGGGGTAGCAATACGCCCCAGCATTTT.

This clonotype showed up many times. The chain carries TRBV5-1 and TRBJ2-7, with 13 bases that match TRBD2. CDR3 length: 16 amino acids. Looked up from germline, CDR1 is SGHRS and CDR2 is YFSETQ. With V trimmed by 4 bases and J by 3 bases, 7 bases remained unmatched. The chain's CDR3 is CASSGGTSGTIYEQYF. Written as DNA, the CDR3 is TGCGCCAGCAGCGGAGGGACTAGCGGGACGATCTACGAGCAGTACTTC.

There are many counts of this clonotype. The DNA for the CDR3 is TGCGCCAGCAGCAAGACAGGGGGGGATTCACCCCTCCACTTT. Translated: CASSKTGGDSPLHF. The genes are TRBV5-1 and TRBJ1-6; 9 bases fit TRBD1. Germline loops: CDR1 SGHRS, CDR2 YFSETQ. The trim removed 4 bases at V and 8 bases at J, leaving 4 bases unmatched. The length of the CDR3 is 14 residues.

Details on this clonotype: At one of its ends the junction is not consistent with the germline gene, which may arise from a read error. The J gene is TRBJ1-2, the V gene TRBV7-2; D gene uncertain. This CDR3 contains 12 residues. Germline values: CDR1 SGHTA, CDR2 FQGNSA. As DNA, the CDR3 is TGTGCCAGCAGCATAGCTAACTATGGCTACACCTTC. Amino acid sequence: CASSIANYGYTF.

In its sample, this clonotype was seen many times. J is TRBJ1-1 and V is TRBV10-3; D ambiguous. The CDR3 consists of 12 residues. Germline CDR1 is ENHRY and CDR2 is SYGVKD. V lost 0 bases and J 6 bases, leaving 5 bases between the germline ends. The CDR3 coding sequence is TGTGCCATCAGTGAGTCAGGGCCTGAAGCTTTCTTT. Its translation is CAISESGPEAFF.

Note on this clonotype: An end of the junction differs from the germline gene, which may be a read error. The CDR3, as DNA: TGCAGTGCCCCCGGGGGGGGATGGGGCACTGAAGCTATCTTT. This translates into CSAPGGGWGTEAIF. The rearrangement uses TRBV20-1 and TRBJ1-1; possibly TRBD1 for D (5 bases). Germline CDR1 DFQATT, CDR2 SNEGSKA (reference sequence). The CDR3 covers 14 residues.

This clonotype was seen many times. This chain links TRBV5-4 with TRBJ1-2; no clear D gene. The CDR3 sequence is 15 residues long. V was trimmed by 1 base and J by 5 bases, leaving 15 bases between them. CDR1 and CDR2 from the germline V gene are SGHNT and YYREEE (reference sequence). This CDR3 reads CASSLSRQALYGYTF. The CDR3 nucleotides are TGTGCCAGCAGCTTGTCACGGCAGGCCCTGTATGGCTACACCTTC.

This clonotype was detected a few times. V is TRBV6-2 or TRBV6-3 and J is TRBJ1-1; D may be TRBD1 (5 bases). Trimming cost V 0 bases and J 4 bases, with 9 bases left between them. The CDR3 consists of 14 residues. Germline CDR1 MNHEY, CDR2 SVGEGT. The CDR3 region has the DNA TGTGCCAGCAGTTACTCGGGAGACAGCACTGAAGCTTTCTTT. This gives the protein CASSYSGDSTEAFF.